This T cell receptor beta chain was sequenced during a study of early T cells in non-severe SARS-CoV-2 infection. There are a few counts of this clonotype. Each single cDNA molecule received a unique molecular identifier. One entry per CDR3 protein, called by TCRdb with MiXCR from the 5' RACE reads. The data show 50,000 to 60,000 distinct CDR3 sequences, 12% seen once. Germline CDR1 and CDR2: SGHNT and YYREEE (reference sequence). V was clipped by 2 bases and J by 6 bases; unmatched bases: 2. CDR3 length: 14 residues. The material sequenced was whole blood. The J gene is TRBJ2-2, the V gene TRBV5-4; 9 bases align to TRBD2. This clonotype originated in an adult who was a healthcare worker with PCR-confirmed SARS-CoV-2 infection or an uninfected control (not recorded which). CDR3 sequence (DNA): TGTGCCAGCAGCTTCGGGACTAGCCCCGGGGAGCTGTTTTTT. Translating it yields CASSFGTSPGELFF. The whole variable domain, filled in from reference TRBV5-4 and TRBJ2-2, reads ETGVTQSPTHLIKTRGQQVTLRCSSQSGHNTVSWYQQALGQGPQFIFQYYREEENGRGNFPPRFSGLQFPNYSSELNVNALELDDSALYLCASSFGTSPGELFFGEGSRLTVL.